This TCR beta chain was retrieved from a study of cytomegalovirus exposure and HLA in healthy donors. Whole-study findings and limits: In a later analysis, parvovirus B19, influenza, CMV and Epstein-Barr virus appeared linked to several top co-occurrence clusters. Available immune exposure information was restricted to CMV serostatus only. A later analysis found that most CMV-associated TCR beta chains appeared HLA-restricted.

In the case of this clone: Its antigen is undetermined.

The V end was cut by 4 bases, the J end by 6 bases, with 13 bases between. The CDR3 length is 13 residues. Per the germline V gene, CDR1 is SGDLS and CDR2 is YYNGEE. Vbeta (60) and Jbeta (13) primers were used in the PCR. Clones were read by immunoSEQ multiplex PCR, and TCRdb kept only the in-frame ones, dropping some. The sample has some 85,000 clones, 78% seen once; the top ten hold under 6%. The sequencing input was PBMCs. The chain recombines TRBV9 with TRBJ1-2; D remains unclear. This TCR was recovered from a young man in good health and CMV-seropositive. The CDR3 region has the DNA TGTGCCAGCAGCCCGAACTCCGGAGATGGCTACACCTTC. Amino acids: CASSPNSGDGYTF. Drawing the rest from reference TRBV9 and TRBJ1-2, the complete variable domain is DSGVTQTPKHLITATGQRVTLRCSPRSGDLSVYWYQQSLDQGLQFLIQYYNGEERAKGNILERFSAQQFPDLHSELNLSSLELGDSALYFCASSPNSGDGYTFGSGTRLTVV.